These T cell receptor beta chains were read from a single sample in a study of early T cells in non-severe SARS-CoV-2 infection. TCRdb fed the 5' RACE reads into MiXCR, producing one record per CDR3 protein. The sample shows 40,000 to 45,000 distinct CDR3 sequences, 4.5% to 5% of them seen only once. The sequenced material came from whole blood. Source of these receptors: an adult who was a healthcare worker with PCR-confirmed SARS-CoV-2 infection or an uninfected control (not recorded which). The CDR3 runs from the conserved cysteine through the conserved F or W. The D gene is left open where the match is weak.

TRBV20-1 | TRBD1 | CSAREDRWNGNTIYF
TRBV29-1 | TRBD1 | CSGSTGRNTEAFF
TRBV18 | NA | CASSPRDTNEKLFF
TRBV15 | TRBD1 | CATSRDRGTEEAFF
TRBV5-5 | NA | CASSLTGPGTNEKLFF
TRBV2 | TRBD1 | CANSGTGMAGYTF
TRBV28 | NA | CASTYPGLGSEKLFF
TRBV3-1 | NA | CASSQEGRYYNEQFF
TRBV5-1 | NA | CASSVDSGAPPGEQYF
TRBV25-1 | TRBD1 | CASSPTGGSDTQYF
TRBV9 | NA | CASSKRGADTQYF
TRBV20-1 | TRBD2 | CSARDQLAGAGETQYF
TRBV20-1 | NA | CSAFGQYNEQFF
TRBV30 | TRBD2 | CAWSPPLAGVPTGELFF
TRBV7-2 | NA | CASSPQGGSAEAFF
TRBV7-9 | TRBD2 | CASSLGSGRAFNEQFF
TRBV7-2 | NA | CASRGTPGTHAFF
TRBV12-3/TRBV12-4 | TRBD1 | CASSWGTGANNEQFF
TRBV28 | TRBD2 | CASRRAGGRYEQYF
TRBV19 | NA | CVSADYNEQFF
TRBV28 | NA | CASKEYSLQPQHF
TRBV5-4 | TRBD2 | CASTHTNGTSGRRAYF
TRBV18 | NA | CASSLRKGGYSNQPQHF
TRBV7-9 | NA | CASSLAQGQNSPLHF
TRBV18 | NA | CASSPPDGITEAFF
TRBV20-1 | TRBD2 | CSARSGTSGRGTGELFF
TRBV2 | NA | CASSDVRQAGNQPQHF
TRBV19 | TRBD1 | CASSPTGASGEQYF
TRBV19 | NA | CASSLNGERGNQPQHF
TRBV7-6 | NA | CASSPWIRETQYF
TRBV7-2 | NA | CASSLRATRSSYEQYF
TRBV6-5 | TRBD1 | CASNTGTGLSFF
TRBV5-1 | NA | CASSNTDTQYF
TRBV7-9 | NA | CASTNGRLNTEAFF
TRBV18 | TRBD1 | CASSRLPGQPNYGYTF
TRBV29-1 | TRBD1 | CSVGQGNYGYTF
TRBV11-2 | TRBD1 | CASSQHRGQPQHF
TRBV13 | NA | CASSFTTRIGGNTIYF
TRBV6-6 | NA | CASSFGPPNSFF
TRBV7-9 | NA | CASSSTGPGNTIYF
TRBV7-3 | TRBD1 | CASSLLGTGRAEAFF
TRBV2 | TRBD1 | CASSGQGIGRGYTF
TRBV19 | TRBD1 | CASSPETGAPNTGELFF
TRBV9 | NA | CASSVGQGLGPQHF
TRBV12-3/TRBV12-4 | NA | CASSLSVETQYF
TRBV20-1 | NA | CSASRLLSQQETQYF
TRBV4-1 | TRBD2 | CASSPSGGRGYNEQFF
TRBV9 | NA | CASSVGQSEAFF
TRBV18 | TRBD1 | CASSPGTAASSQNIQYF
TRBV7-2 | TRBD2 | CASSLQAGGPMETQYF
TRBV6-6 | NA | CASSSKGGTNYGYTF